The clone carrying this T cell receptor beta chain has just a few counts. Its antigen is currently unknown. Gene names are mouse gene names. The CDR3 extends 1 residue past the end of the read, so its final part is completed from the germline J gene. With 3 bases removed from V and 4 bases from J, the gap between germline ends came to 10 bases. The CDR3 runs 14 residues. The germline gives CDR1 SNHLY, CDR2 FYNGKV (reference sequence). This table comes from immunoSEQ multiplex PCR, and its TCRdb copy is limited to in-frame clones, with some not included. This table has approximately 47,000 clones, roughly 73% appearing once. This record comes from a study of tissue T cells after allogeneic stem cell transplantation. Study results and limitations: Shared clones across patients were few; motif clustering revealed tissue-specific shared signatures. Sampling depth was limited, and the cohort was small and clinically varied. Blood and spleen captured only part of the tissue TCR repertoire. The study did not identify alloreactive or antigen-specific tissue TCRs, and some clones might be persisting host cells.

The chain is built from TRBV3 and TRBJ1-5; D might be TRBD1 (6 bases). The sequence was obtained from a pool of C57BL/6 mice in good health. The sequencing input was sorted cells pooled from one or two spleens. The CDR3 region is CASSLTGRNQAPLF. The part of the CDR3 DNA that was read is TGTGCCAGCAGCTTGACAGGACGGAACCAGGCTCCGCTT.